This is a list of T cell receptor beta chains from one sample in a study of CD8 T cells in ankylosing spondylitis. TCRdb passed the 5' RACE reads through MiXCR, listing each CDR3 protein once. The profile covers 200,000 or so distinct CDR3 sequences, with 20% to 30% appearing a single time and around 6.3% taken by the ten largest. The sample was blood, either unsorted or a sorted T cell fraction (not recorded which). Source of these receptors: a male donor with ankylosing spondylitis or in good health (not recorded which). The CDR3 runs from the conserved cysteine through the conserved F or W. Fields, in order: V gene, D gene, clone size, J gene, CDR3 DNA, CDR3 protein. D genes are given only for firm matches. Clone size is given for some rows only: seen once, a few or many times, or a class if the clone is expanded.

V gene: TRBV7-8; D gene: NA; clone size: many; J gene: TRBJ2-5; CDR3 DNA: TGTGCCACCGGAACAGGACAAGAGACCCAGTACTTC; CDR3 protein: CATGTGQETQYF
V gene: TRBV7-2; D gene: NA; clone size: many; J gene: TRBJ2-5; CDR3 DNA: TGTGCCAGCAGCTTACGGGGAGCTGGGCTATTAGAGACCCAGTACTTC; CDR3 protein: CASSLRGAGLLETQYF
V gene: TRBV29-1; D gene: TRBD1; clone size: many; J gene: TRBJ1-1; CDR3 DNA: TGCAGCTCTGAGGACAGGAGACGACCCATGAACACTGAAGCTTTCTTT; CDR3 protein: CSSEDRRRPMNTEAFF
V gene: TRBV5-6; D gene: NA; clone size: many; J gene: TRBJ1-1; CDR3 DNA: TGTGCCAGCAGTCCCGACACGGGGAACACTGAAGCTTTCTTT; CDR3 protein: CASSPDTGNTEAFF
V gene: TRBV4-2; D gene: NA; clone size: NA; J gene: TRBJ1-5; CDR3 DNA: TGTGCCAGCAGCCAAGTCGGAAGGGGACGGGACCCCTTGTATTGGAATCAGCCCCAGCATTTT; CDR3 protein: CASSQVGRGRDPLYWNQPQHF
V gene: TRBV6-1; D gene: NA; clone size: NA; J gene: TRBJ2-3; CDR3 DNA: TGTGCCTTACCTAGGGGGAGCACAGATACGCAGTATTTT; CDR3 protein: CALPRGSTDTQYF
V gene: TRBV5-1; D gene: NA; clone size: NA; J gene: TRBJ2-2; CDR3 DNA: TGCGCCACCAGCTTCGCCGCTAGTGGCACCGGGGAGCTGTTTTTT; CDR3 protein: CATSFAASGTGELFF
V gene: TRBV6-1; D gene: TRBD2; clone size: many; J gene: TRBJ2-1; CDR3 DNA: TGTGCCAGCAGCCGACGATCCAGCGGGAGTGGAGAGCAGTTCTTC; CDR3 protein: CASSRRSSGSGEQFF
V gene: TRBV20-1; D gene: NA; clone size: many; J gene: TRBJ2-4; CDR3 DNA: TGCAGTGCTAGAACCCAAAAAGACATTCAGTACTTC; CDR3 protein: CSARTQKDIQYF
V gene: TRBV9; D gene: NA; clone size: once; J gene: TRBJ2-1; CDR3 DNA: TGTGCCAGCAGCGCCCACGGAGATGAGCAGTTCTTC; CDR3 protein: CASSAHGDEQFF
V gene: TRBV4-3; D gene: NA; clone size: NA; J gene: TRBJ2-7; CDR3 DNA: TGCGCCAGCAGCCAAGAACGGGGGCTAGGCGAGCAGTACTTC; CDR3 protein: CASSQERGLGEQYF
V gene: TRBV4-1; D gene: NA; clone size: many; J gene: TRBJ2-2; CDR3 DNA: TGCGCCAGCAGCCAAGGTCAAGACACCGGGGAGCTGTTTTTT; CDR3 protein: CASSQGQDTGELFF
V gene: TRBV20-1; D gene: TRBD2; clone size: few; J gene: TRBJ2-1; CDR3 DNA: TGCAGTGCTATTCAGCGGGAGGGATACAATGAGCAGTTCTTC; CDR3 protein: CSAIQREGYNEQFF
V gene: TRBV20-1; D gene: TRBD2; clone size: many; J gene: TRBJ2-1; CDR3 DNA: TGCAGTGCTAGAGATTCCGGGACTATAAAGGGGGAGCAGTTCTTC; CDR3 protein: CSARDSGTIKGEQFF
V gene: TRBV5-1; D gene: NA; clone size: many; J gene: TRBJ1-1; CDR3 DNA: TGCGCCAGCAGCAACCTCCAGGAGCCGGGCACTGAAGCTTTCTTT; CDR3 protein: CASSNLQEPGTEAFF
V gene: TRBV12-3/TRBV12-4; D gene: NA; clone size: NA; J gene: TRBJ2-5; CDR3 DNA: TGTGCCAGCAGTTTGTCTAGGAGTAATACCCAGTACTTC; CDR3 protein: CASSLSRSNTQYF
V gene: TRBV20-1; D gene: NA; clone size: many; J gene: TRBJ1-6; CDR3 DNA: TGCAGTGCCCTTTGGCACGGAGCAAAGAATAATTCACCCCTCCACTTT; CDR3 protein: CSALWHGAKNNSPLHF
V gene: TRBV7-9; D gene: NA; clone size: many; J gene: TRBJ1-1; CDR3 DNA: TGTGCCAGCAGCCGGACCGGGAACACTGAAGCTTTCTTT; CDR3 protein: CASSRTGNTEAFF
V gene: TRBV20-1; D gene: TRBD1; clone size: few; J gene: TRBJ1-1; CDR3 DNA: TGCAGTGCTAGAGATATCCGACAGGGATGGACTGAAGCTTTCTTT; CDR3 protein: CSARDIRQGWTEAFF
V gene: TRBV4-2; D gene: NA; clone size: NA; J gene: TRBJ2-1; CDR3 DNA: TGTGCCAGCAGCCAAGATACCTACAATGAGCAGTTCTTC; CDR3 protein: CASSQDTYNEQFF
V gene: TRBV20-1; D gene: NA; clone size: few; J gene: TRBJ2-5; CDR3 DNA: TGCAGTGCTAGCTATAGGATTCAAGAGACCCAGTACTTC; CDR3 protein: CSASYRIQETQYF
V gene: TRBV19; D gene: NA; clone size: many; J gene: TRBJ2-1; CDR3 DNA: TGTGCCAGTAGTATCCGGGACGGGCAGTTCTTC; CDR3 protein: CASSIRDGQFF
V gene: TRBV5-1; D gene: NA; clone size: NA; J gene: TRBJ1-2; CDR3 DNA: TGCGCCAGCAGCTTGGAGACAGCCTATGGCTACACCTTC; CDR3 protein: CASSLETAYGYTF
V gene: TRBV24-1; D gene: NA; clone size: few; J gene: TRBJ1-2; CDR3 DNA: TGTGCCACCAGTGATTTAGACAGTAACGGCTACACCTTC; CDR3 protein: CATSDLDSNGYTF
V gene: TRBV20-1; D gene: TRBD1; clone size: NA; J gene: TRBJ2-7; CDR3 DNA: TGCAGTGCCACGGCCGGGACAGGGATGTACGAGCAGTACTTC; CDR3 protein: CSATAGTGMYEQYF
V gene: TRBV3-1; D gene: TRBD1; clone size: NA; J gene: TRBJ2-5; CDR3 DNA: TGTGCCAGCAGCCCCTTAGACAGGGGCCAAGAGACCCAGTACTTC; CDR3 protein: CASSPLDRGQETQYF
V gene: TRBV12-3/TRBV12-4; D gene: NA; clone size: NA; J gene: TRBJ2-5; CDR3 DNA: TGTGCCAGCAGTTTAGGACAGGCAGCCCAAGAGACCCAGTACTTC; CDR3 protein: CASSLGQAAQETQYF
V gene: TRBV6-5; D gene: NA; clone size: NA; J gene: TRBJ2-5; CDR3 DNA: TGTGCCAGCAGAGACAGGCTAGAGACCCAGTACTTC; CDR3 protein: CASRDRLETQYF
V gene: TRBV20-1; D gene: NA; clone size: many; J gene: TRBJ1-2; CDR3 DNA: TGCAGTGCTAGTATCGACCTCTCGTTCTACACCTTC; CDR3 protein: CSASIDLSFYTF
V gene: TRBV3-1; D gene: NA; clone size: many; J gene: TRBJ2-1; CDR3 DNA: TGTGCCAGCAGCCACTCTTACAATGAGCAGTTCTTC; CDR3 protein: CASSHSYNEQFF
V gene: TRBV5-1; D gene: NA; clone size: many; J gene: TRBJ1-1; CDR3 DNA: TGCGCCAGCAGCTTGGCGGGGGGTGGTTACACTGAAGCTTTCTTT; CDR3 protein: CASSLAGGGYTEAFF
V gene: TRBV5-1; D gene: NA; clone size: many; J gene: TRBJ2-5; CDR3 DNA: TGCGCCAGTTCCTCCCTGGGGCCGGTACAAGAGACCCAGTACTTC; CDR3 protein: CASSSLGPVQETQYF
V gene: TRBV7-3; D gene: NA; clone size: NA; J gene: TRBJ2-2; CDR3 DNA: TGTGCCAGCAGGCCCACGATGGCCGGGGAGCTGTTTTTT; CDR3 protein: CASRPTMAGELFF
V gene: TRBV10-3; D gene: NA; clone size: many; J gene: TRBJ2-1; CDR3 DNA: TGTGCCATCAGTGAGACTCCCAACTCCTACAATGAGCAGTTCTTC; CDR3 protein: CAISETPNSYNEQFF
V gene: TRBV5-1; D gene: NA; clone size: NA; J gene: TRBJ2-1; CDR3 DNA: TGCGCCAGCAGCACCGGACCTAGCTCTGGGAATGAGCAGTTCTTC; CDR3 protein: CASSTGPSSGNEQFF
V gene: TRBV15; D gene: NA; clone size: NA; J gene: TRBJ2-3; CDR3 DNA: TGTGCCACCAGCAGAGTTGCGCCAATTAGCACAGATACGCAGTATTTT; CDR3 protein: CATSRVAPISTDTQYF
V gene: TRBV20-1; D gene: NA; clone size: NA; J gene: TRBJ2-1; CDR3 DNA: TGCAGTGCTAGACTCCTTAAGGGATCCTTCAATGAGCAGTTCTTC; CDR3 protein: CSARLLKGSFNEQFF
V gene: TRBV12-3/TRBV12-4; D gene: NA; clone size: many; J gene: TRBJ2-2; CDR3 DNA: TGTGCCAGCAGTTTATTCGGGCTAACGAACACCGGGGAGCTGTTTTTT; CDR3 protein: CASSLFGLTNTGELFF
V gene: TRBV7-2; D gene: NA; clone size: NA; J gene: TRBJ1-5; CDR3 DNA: TGTGCCAGCAGCTTAGAGGGGGTTTATGGGCAGCCCCAGCATTTT; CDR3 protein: CASSLEGVYGQPQHF
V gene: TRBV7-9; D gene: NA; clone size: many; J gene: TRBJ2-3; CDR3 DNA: TGTGCCAGCAGCTTAGGTGGGAGCGGTGACGATACGCAGTATTTT; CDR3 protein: CASSLGGSGDDTQYF
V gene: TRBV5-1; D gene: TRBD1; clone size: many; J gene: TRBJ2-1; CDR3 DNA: TGCGCCAGCAGCCCTAGGACAGGTGCAAGCTCCTACAATGAGCAGTTCTTC; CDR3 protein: CASSPRTGASSYNEQFF
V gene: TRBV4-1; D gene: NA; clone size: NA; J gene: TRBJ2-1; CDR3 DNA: TGCGCCAGCAGCCAAGATCGGGATGGGGGAGAGCAGTTCTTC; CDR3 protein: CASSQDRDGGEQFF
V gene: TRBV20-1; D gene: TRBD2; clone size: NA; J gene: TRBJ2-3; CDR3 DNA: TGCAGTGCGTCCAGCGGGAGTGTACTAGATACGCAGTATTTT; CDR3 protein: CSASSGSVLDTQYF
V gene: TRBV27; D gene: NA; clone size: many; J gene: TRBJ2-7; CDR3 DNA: TGTGCCAGCAGTACAAGACCCTCCCATGGCTACGAGCAGTACTTC; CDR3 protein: CASSTRPSHGYEQYF
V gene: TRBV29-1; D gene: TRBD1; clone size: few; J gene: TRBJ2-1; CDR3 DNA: TGCAGCCATAGGACAGGGGTCGATGAGCAGTTCTTC; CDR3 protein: CSHRTGVDEQFF
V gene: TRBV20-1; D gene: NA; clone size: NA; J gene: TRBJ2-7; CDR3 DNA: TGCAGTGCTAGGGGAGGCACCACCTACGAGCAGTACTTC; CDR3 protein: CSARGGTTYEQYF
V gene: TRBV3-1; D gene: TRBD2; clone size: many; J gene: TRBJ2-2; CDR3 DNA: TGTGCCAGCAGACGCCTAGCGGGAGAGGTTGGCGGGGAGCTGTTTTTT; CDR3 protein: CASRRLAGEVGGELFF
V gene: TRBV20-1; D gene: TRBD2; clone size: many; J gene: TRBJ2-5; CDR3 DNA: TGCAGTGCTAGAGAGGTAGCGGGAGTGAAGCGGGAGACCCAGTACTTC; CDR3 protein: CSAREVAGVKRETQYF
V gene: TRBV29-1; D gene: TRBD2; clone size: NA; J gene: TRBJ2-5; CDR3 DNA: TGCAGCGCCGGACAGAGACTAGCGTTACAAGAGACCCAGTACTTC; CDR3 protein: CSAGQRLALQETQYF
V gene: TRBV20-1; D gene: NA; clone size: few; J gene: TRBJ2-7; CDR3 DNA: TGCAGTGCTAATAATATACAGGGTGGCGAGCAGTACTTC; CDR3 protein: CSANNIQGGEQYF
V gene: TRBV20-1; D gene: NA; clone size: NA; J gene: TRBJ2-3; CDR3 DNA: TGCAGTGCTAGAGGGGACTTGATCACAGATACGCAGTATTTT; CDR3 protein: CSARGDLITDTQYF
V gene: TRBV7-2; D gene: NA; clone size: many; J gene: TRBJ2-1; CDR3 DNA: TGTGCCAGCAGCTTTAGTCTTAATGAGCAGTTCTTC; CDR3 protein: CASSFSLNEQFF
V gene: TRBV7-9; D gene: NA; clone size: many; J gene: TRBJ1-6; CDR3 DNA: TGTGCCAGCAGCTTAGGTTGGGATTCACCCCTCCACTTT; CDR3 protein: CASSLGWDSPLHF
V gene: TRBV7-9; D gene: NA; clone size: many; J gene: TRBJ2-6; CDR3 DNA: TGTGCCAGCAGCTTATATATCAGCTCTGGGGCCAACGTCCTGACTTTC; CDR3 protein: CASSLYISSGANVLTF